The source of this T cell receptor (beta chain) is a study of T-cell reconstitution after alpha-beta-depleted transplantation in children. For this clonotype: The antigen is undetermined.

Overall study findings and caveats: Several hundred rapidly expanded clones from non-depleted graft cells reportedly supplied alpha-beta T cells about two months post-transplant.

Trimming removed 2 bases from V and 5 bases from J; junction bases left unmatched: 5. The CDR3 consists of 15 residues. Germline CDR1 is MNHEY and CDR2 is SVGEGT. TCRbeta library construction was performed incorporating unique molecular identifiers. TCRdb re-called the PCR reads with MiXCR, one entry per CDR3 protein. Here the sample spans about 900,000 distinct CDR3 sequences, about 30% being singletons. Specimen: PBMCs, mostly from graft donor cells, collected 360 days after TCRalphabeta/CD19-depleted stem cell transplant. The chain carries TRBV6-2 or TRBV6-3 and TRBJ1-1; 10 bases line up with TRBD1. The TCR sequence derives from a boy under two years old who had a stem cell transplant for SCID, so the T cells may come from the graft donor. The chain's CDR3 is CASSYGDRGPTEAFF. In DNA, the CDR3 is TGTGCCAGCAGTTACGGAGACAGGGGGCCGACTGAAGCTTTCTTT.